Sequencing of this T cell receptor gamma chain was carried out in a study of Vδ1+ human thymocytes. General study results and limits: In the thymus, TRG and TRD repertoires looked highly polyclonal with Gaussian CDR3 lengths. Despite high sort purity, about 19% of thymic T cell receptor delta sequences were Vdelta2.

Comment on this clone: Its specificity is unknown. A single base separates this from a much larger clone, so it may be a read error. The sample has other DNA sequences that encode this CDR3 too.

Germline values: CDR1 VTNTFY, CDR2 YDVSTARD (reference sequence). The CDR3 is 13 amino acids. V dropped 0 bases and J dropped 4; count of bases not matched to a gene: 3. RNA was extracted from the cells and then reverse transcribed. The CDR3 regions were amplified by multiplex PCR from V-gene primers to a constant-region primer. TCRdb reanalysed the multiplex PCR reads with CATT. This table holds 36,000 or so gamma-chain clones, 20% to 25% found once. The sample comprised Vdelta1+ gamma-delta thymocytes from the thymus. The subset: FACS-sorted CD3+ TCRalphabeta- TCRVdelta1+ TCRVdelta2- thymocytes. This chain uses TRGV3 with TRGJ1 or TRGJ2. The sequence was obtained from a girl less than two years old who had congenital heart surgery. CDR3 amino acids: CATWDRTYYKKLF. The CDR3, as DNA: TGTGCCACCTGGGACAGGACCTATTATAAGAAACTCTTT.